This TCR beta chain was sequenced in a study of spatial heterogeneity in lung cancer. Germline CDR1 is MNHNY and CDR2 is SVGAGI (reference sequence). CDR3 length: 13 residues. Time point reported: sample taken at primary tumor resection. A total of over 70 untreated early-stage non-small cell lung cancer patients served as donors. No cell sorting; template was whole RNA from tumor, lung tissue or PBMC. A unique molecular identifier was carried by every single TCR cDNA molecule. TCRdb re-analysed the 5' RACE reads in MiXCR, keeping a single row per CDR3 protein. This sample has around 48,000 distinct CDR3 sequences, with roughly 5% found just once. Comments on this clonotype: At one boundary the junction diverges from the germline segment, which might be a read error.

The chain joins TRBV6-6 to TRBJ1-1; D unresolved. This clonotype was obtained from a male donor with early-stage non-small cell lung cancer. Sequences were derived from PBMCs, sampled at surgery. CDR3: CASSHSMNTEAFF. CDR3 nucleotides: TGTGCCAGCAGTCACTCAATGAACACTGAAGCTTTCTTT.